What follows describes a single T cell receptor beta chain. This entry belongs to a study of early T cells in non-severe SARS-CoV-2 infection. TCRdb re-called the 5' RACE reads through MiXCR, storing one row per CDR3 protein. This table has 35,000 to 45,000 distinct CDR3 sequences, approximately 6% appearing once. Trimming took 1 base from V and 10 from J, leaving 8 bases between them. The length of the CDR3 is 13 residues. Germline loops: CDR1 LGHDT, CDR2 YNNKEL (reference sequence). The receptor's source is an adult who was a healthcare worker with PCR-confirmed SARS-CoV-2 infection or an uninfected control (not recorded which). Sequenced: whole blood. The chain has TRBV3-1 and TRBJ1-6; D unresolved. The CDR3 DNA is TGTGCCAGCAGCCAAGCCGGTAACTCACCCCTCCACTTT. Amino acids: CASSQAGNSPLHF.